Following are 32 T cell receptor beta chains from one sample sequenced in a study of shared clonotypes between healthy human individuals. Sequencing was performed with immunoSEQ multiplex PCR; in TCRdb, only in-frame clones are kept and a portion is missing. The data contain roughly 2,300,000 clones, 85% to 95% of them singletons. Sequencing was done on a sample of naive CD4+ T cells from PBMCs. Sample subset: CD45RA+ positively selected. Receptor source: a man aged 18 to 35 in good health. Some clones in this sample may be carry-over from other donors' samples.

The chain recombines TRBV11-2 with TRBJ1-3, with TRBD1 identical over 8 bases. Germline V gene data show CDR1 as SGHAT and CDR2 as FQNNGV. The junction had 6 bases not matched to a gene; V was cut back by 3 bases and J by 2 bases. The CDR3 sequence is 16 residues long. The CDR3 is CASSFARTGTGNTIYF. The CDR3 bases are TGTGCCAGCAGCTTCGCTCGGACAGGGACTGGAAACACCATATATTTT.

J is TRBJ1-2 and V is TRBV19; D is unclear. The CDR3 has 11 amino acids. Germline V gives CDR1 LNHDA, CDR2 SQIVND (reference sequence). The V gene lost 6 bases and the J gene lost 2 bases, with 4 bases spanning the gap. This chain's CDR3 is CASSPNYGYTF. CDR3 in DNA: TGTGCCAGTAGCCCCAACTATGGCTACACCTTC.

V and J are TRBV5-4 and TRBJ1-1; D gene unclear. Germline loops: CDR1 SGHNT, CDR2 YYREEE (reference sequence). V dropped 1 base and J dropped 1 base, with 8 bases sitting between them. The CDR3 has 14 amino acids. CDR3 sequence reads: CASSLTPENTEAFF. DNA for the CDR3: TGTGCCAGCAGCTTGACACCGGAGAACACTGAAGCTTTCTTT.

V usage is TRBV7-2 and J usage is TRBJ2-3; no reliable D call. The V end lost 1 base, the J end lost 7 bases, and 15 bases lay between the germline ends. The CDR3 spans 15 residues. Germline V gives CDR1 SGHTA, CDR2 FQGNSA. The CDR3 reads CASSLETSILNTQYF. The CDR3 nucleotides read TGTGCCAGCAGCTTAGAAACCTCGATATTGAATACGCAGTATTTT.

V is TRBV7-9 and J is TRBJ2-3, with D uncertain. Trimming removed 4 bases at V and 6 bases at J, with 20 bases between. CDR3 length equals 16 residues. Germline V gives CDR1 SEHNR, CDR2 FQNEAQ (reference sequence). CDR3 in amino acids: CASSWVIRRQEDTQYF. CDR3 coding DNA: TGTGCCAGCAGCTGGGTTATTCGTCGGCAAGAGGATACGCAGTATTTT.

With respect to this clone: Germline is not matched at one junction end, which may reflect a read error. CDR3: CASSQGTGNTDTQYF. The DNA for the CDR3 is TGCGCCAGCAGTCAAGGCACAGGGAACACAGATACGCAGTATTTT. The gene calls are TRBV4-3 and TRBJ2-3; TRBD1 might be the D (6 bases). CDR3 length equals 15 residues. Germline V CDR1 and CDR2: LGHNA, YSLEER.

The V call is TRBV27, the J call TRBJ2-4, with D possibly matching TRBD2 (5 bases). Germline values: CDR1 MNHEY, CDR2 SMNVEV (reference sequence). The germline V and J ends were trimmed by 1 base and 5 bases, with 21 bases remaining between them. The CDR3 contains 18 residues. For the CDR3, the DNA is TGTGCCAGCAGTTTATATGGGGAGCCAGCTAGAAGGGAAAACATTCAGTACTTC. Protein product: CASSLYGEPARRENIQYF.

V gene TRBV6-1 combines with J gene TRBJ2-5; no clear D gene. V lost 0 bases, J lost 12 bases, and 8 bases lay in between. Germline CDR1 reads MNHNS; CDR2 reads SASEGT. This CDR3 region has 11 residues. The CDR3 here is CASSEARSKYF. The CDR3 DNA reads as TGTGCCAGCAGTGAAGCAAGGTCCAAGTACTTC.

J is TRBJ2-4 and V is TRBV28, with TRBD1 as a possible D gene (5 bases). CDR1 is MDHEN, CDR2 SYDVKM, per germline. The CDR3 consists of 15 residues. V was pared by 6 bases and J by 6 bases, with 18 bases between. The CDR3 spells CASRALGPTLNIQYF. For the CDR3, the DNA is TGTGCCAGCAGAGCGTTGGGGCCTACCTTAAACATTCAGTACTTC.

The chain combines TRBV9 with TRBJ1-5; D is unclear. The V end lost 3 bases, the J end lost 7 bases, and 14 bases lay between the germline ends. CDR3 length: 14 residues. The germline V gene has CDR1 SGDLS and CDR2 YYNGEE. CDR3 nucleotide sequence: TGTGCCAGCAGCGCCTTGGGATCGAGGCAGCCCCAGCATTTT. It is translated as CASSALGSRQPQHF. The variable domain in full, completed from reference TRBV9 and TRBJ1-5, reads DSGVTQTPKHLITATGQRVTLRCSPRSGDLSVYWYQQSLDQGLQFLIQYYNGEERAKGNILERFSAQQFPDLHSELNLSSLELGDSALYFCASSALGSRQPQHFGDGTRLSIL.

This clone was seen once. The chain uses TRBV21-1 and TRBJ2-7; TRBD2, the D gene given by the table, was not confirmed from the DNA. TRBV21-1 is listed as a pseudogene. The CDR3 consists of 15 residues. CDR3: CASLTMATSGWEQYF. The CDR3 nucleotides are TGTGCCAGCCTAACCATGGCGACCAGCGGGTGGGAGCAGTACTTC.

In this sample, this clone turned up once. Different DNA sequences within this sample yield the same CDR3. The chain is built from TRBV5-1 and TRBJ1-1; weak D call: TRBD1 (6 bases). V was shortened by 0 bases and J by 3 bases, with 9 bases between the two germline ends. Germline V gives CDR1 SGHRS, CDR2 YFSETQ. This CDR3 region has 14 residues. The chain's CDR3 is CASSLDRADTEAFF. The DNA of the CDR3 is TGCGCCAGCAGCTTGGACAGGGCCGACACTGAAGCTTTCTTT.

The sample holds one count of this clone. This sequence joins TRBV5-1 and TRBJ2-5, with 10 bases aligning to TRBD1. J lost 5 bases, V lost 4 bases, and 8 bases had no gene match. Looked up from germline, CDR1 is SGHRS and CDR2 is YFSETQ. This CDR3 has 15 residues. CDR3 region: CASSTAGTGEETQYF. CDR3 coding DNA: TGCGCCAGCAGCACCGCCGGGACAGGGGAGGAGACCCAGTACTTC. Supplemented by reference TRBV5-1 and TRBJ2-5, the full variable domain reads KAGVTQTPRYLIKTRGQQVTLSCSPISGHRSVSWYQQTPGQGLQFLFEYFSETQRNKGNFPGRFSGRQFSNSRSEMNVSTLELGDSALYLCASSTAGTGEETQYFGPGTRLLVL.

The chain employs TRBV7-7 and TRBJ2-7; D is perhaps TRBD1 or TRBD2 (5 bases each). The ends were cut back, 5 bases at V and 6 bases at J, with 23 bases in the middle. The V gene's germline CDR1 is SSHAT and CDR2 FNYEAQ (reference sequence). The CDR3 consists of 16 residues. CDR3 region: CASSPVSGPGPSEQYF. DNA of the CDR3: TGTGCCAGCAGCCCAGTTAGTGGACCGGGACCCTCCGAGCAGTACTTC.

As DNA, the CDR3 is TGTGCCAGCAGTGAAGAGACAGGGGATCAGCCCCAGCATTTT. This translates into CASSEETGDQPQHF. This chain joins TRBV2 and TRBJ1-5, with TRBD1 matching over 8 bases. V was clipped by 1 base and J by 5 bases; unmatched bases: 1. The CDR3 is 14 amino acids. Germline-derived CDR1 and CDR2 are SNHLY and FYNNEI.

This clone was found once. V and J are TRBV30 and TRBJ1-2, with 8 bases fitting TRBD1. The CDR3 length is 14 residues. Per the germline V gene, CDR1 is GTSNPN and CDR2 is SVGIG (reference sequence). With V trimmed by 2 bases and J by 8 bases, 10 bases remained unmatched. The CDR3 is CAWSRDRPLGGYTF. The CDR3 DNA reads TGTGCCTGGAGTAGGGACAGGCCCTTAGGGGGCTACACCTTC.

CDR3 DNA sequence: TGTGCCTGGAGTGTAGAAGGGGTCGGCCCTGGCTACACCTTC. Translated: CAWSVEGVGPGYTF. The chain is built from TRBV30 and TRBJ1-2, with a tentative D call TRBD1 (5 bases). This CDR3 contains 14 residues. Per the germline V gene, CDR1 is GTSNPN and CDR2 is SVGIG (reference sequence). Deletions cut 0 bases from V and 7 bases from J, with 15 bases between.

The chain combines TRBV30 with TRBJ1-2; unclear D gene. Trimming removed 2 bases at V and 8 bases at J, with 9 bases between. The CDR3 totals 11 residues. From germline, CDR1 is GTSNPN and CDR2 SVGIG (reference sequence). The CDR3 DNA follows: TGTGCCTGGAGTTCCGCCAGCGGCTACACCTTC. Translation gives CAWSSASGYTF.

The chain uses TRBV7-9 and TRBJ2-2, with D possibly matching TRBD1 (5 bases). The germline CDR1 and CDR2 sequences are SEHNR and FQNEAQ (reference sequence). Between the trimmed V and J ends, which lost 4 bases and 0 bases, there was a span of 12 bases. The CDR3 is made up of 16 amino acids. The CDR3, as DNA: TGTGCCAGCAGCTCTAGGGGAAGGGCGAACACCGGGGAGCTGTTTTTT. It encodes CASSSRGRANTGELFF.

The chain has TRBV9 and TRBJ2-7, with 11 positions matching TRBD2. The CDR3 sequence is 16 residues long. V was pared by 0 bases and J by 7 bases, with 9 bases of the junction left unmatched. The germline gives CDR1 SGDLS, CDR2 YYNGEE. Here the CDR3 DNA reads TGTGCCAGCAGCGTAGCGCCTAGCGGGAGGCCTGGGGAGCAGTACTTC. Its translation: CASSVAPSGRPGEQYF.

The chain carries TRBV7-2 and TRBJ1-6, with 7 bases matching TRBD1. The V gene's germline CDR1 is SGHTA and CDR2 FQGNSA. Trimming cost V 6 bases and J 7 bases; bases outside gene matches: 6. The CDR3 loop spans 14 amino acids. Here the CDR3 reads CASSSQGSNSPLHF. CDR3 in DNA: TGTGCCAGCAGTTCACAGGGGTCCAATTCACCCCTCCACTTT.

J is TRBJ1-2 and V is TRBV28; D is perhaps TRBD1 (5 bases). CDR1 and CDR2 from the germline V gene are MDHEN and SYDVKM. The length of the CDR3 is 18 residues. Trimming stripped 1 base from V and 4 bases from J, with 22 bases between. The CDR3 sequence is CASSLFRTGTPFPYGYTF. CDR3 bases: TGTGCCAGCAGTTTATTTCGTACCGGGACTCCTTTCCCCTATGGCTACACCTTC.

The chain is built from TRBV19 and TRBJ1-5; D is undetermined. This CDR3 has 14 amino acids. V was trimmed by 10 bases and J by 0 bases, leaving 13 bases between them. Germline CDR1 is LNHDA and CDR2 is SQIVND (reference sequence). In DNA form, the CDR3 reads TGTGCCACTTCGAATTCCTATAGCAATCAGCCCCAGCATTTT. This codes for CATSNSYSNQPQHF. Based on the CDR3 plus reference TRBV19 and TRBJ1-5, the full variable domain is DGGITQSPKYLFRKEGQNVTLSCEQNLNHDAMYWYRQDPGQGLRLIYYSQIVNDFQKGDIAEGYSVSREKKESFPLTVTSAQKNPTAFYLCATSNSYSNQPQHFGDGTRLSIL.

As to this clone: This specimen includes other DNA sequences encoding the same CDR3. The chain couples TRBV5-1 to TRBJ2-6; D remains unclear. The CDR3 spans 15 residues. Germline values: CDR1 SGHRS, CDR2 YFSETQ. V was shortened by 2 bases and J by 1 base, with 7 bases between the two germline ends. CDR3 sequence (DNA): TGCGCCAGCAGCTTTGGCAGTTCTGGGGCCAACGTCCTGACTTTC. Amino acids: CASSFGSSGANVLTF. Filled out from reference TRBV5-1 and TRBJ2-6, the complete variable domain reads KAGVTQTPRYLIKTRGQQVTLSCSPISGHRSVSWYQQTPGQGLQFLFEYFSETQRNKGNFPGRFSGRQFSNSRSEMNVSTLELGDSALYLCASSFGSSGANVLTFGAGSRLTVL.

The table lists this clone with a few counts. The chain is built from TRBV28 and TRBJ1-1, with TRBD1 identical over 10 bases. The CDR3 runs 14 residues. Germline loops: CDR1 MDHEN, CDR2 SYDVKM. V trimming: 6 bases; J trimming: 4 bases; junction bases outside the gene matches: 5. This chain's CDR3 is CASRRQGAPTEAFF. In DNA form, the CDR3 reads TGTGCCAGCAGGCGACAGGGGGCGCCCACTGAAGCTTTCTTT.

In regard to this clone: Other DNA sequences in this sample translate to the same CDR3. The chain uses TRBV6-1 and TRBJ1-1; D unresolved. Trimming left V 6 bases short and J 3 bases short, with 8 bases between. From germline, CDR1 is MNHNS and CDR2 SASEGT. This CDR3 contains 12 residues. The CDR3, as DNA: TGTGCCAGCAGCCGTAGGGACACTGAAGCTTTCTTT. It specifies CASSRRDTEAFF.

V usage is TRBV25-1 and J usage is TRBJ1-2; D call uncertain. V shed 0 bases and J shed 8 bases, with 7 bases lying between them. There are 12 residues in the CDR3. Per germline, CDR1 MGHDK and CDR2 SYGVNS. CDR3 amino acids: CASSEYGEGYTF. In nucleotides, the CDR3 is TGTGCCAGCAGTGAATATGGAGAGGGCTACACCTTC.

The rearrangement links TRBV6-5 to TRBJ2-1; 10 nucleotides match TRBD1. CDR3 size: 15 residues. Germline-derived CDR1 and CDR2 are MNHEY and SVGAGI. V gave up 2 bases and J gave up 9 bases; unmatched junction bases: 7. This chain's CDR3 is CASSYRRQGAGEQFF. CDR3 nucleotides: TGTGCCAGCAGTTACCGGCGACAGGGGGCCGGTGAGCAGTTCTTC.

This clone was picked up a small number of times. The V call is TRBV30, the J call TRBJ1-5, with no clear D. The length of the CDR3 is 13 residues. The germline gives CDR1 GTSNPN, CDR2 SVGIG (reference sequence). V was pared by 3 bases and J by 7 bases, with 13 bases between. CDR3: CAWSLGYRQPQHF. Written as DNA, the CDR3 is TGTGCCTGGAGCTTGGGGTACCGGCAGCCCCAGCATTTT.

This chain uses TRBV28 with TRBJ2-3; TRBD1 matches at 7 bases. There are 16 residues in the CDR3. Germline CDR1 and CDR2: MDHEN and SYDVKM. V lost 4 bases, J lost 2 bases, and 9 bases stayed unmatched. For the CDR3, the DNA is TGTGCCAGCAGTTATCGATTAGGGGGCCCCACAGATACGCAGTATTTT. Its translation is CASSYRLGGPTDTQYF.

The chain carries TRBV18 and TRBJ2-7; D is perhaps TRBD2 (6 bases). Germline V gene data show CDR1 as KGHSH and CDR2 as LQKENI. V was trimmed by 5 bases and J by 0 bases, leaving 11 bases between them. The CDR3 totals 14 residues. The CDR3 DNA follows: TGTGCCAGCTCAGCTTCCGGGAGCTCCTACGAGCAGTACTTC. Its translation: CASSASGSSYEQYF.

V and J are TRBV5-1 and TRBJ2-1; D gene ambiguous. From germline, CDR1 is SGHRS and CDR2 YFSETQ. This CDR3 has 14 amino acids. V shed 4 bases and J shed 4 bases, with 12 bases lying between them. The CDR3 region has the DNA TGCGCCAGCAGCGTCGAAGGGCTATACAATGAGCAGTTCTTC. It is translated as CASSVEGLYNEQFF.